These 4 T cell receptor beta chains originate from one sample sequenced in a study of shared clonotypes between healthy human individuals. Only in-frame clones appear in the TCRdb table, and some are missing; sequencing was by immunoSEQ multiplex PCR. The sample lists about 480,000 clones, almost 80% occurring once. The sequencing sample was made of PBMCs. These receptors were taken from a middle-aged woman in good health. Some clones in this sample may be carry-over from other donors' samples.

This rearrangement joins TRBV4-1 to TRBJ1-1; D is perhaps TRBD1 (5 bases). Germline lookup yields CDR1 MGHRA and CDR2 YSYEKL. The CDR3 totals 14 residues. The V end lost 4 bases, the J end lost 1 base, and 10 bases lay between the germline ends. Here the CDR3 reads CASSLRAGNTEAFF. CDR3 DNA sequence: TGCGCCAGCAGCCTCAGGGCAGGGAACACTGAAGCTTTCTTT.

This rearrangement joins TRBV5-4 to TRBJ2-1, with a weak D call TRBD1 (5 bases). The CDR3 length is 15 residues. Germline CDR1 and CDR2: SGHNT and YYREEE (reference sequence). Trimming shortened V by 0 bases and J by 7 bases, and 14 bases separated the two germline ends. Here the CDR3 DNA reads TGTGCCAGCAGCTTGGATCAGGGAATAGAGAATGAGCAGTTCTTC. This translates into CASSLDQGIENEQFF.

In its sample, this clone was seen once. The chain has TRBV7-2 and TRBJ2-5; D is perhaps TRBD2 (5 bases). Germline V gene lookup returns CDR1 SGHTA and CDR2 FQGNSA. The CDR3 is 14 residues long. The ends were cut back, 1 base at V and 3 bases at J, with 9 bases in the middle. The CDR3 sequence is CASSLGTLKETQYF. The DNA for the CDR3 is TGTGCCAGCAGCTTAGGGACTTTAAAAGAGACCCAGTACTTC.

The chain is built from TRBV2 and TRBJ2-5, with a possible D match to TRBD1 (5 bases). There are 14 residues in the CDR3. Trimming took 6 bases from V and 3 from J, leaving 14 bases between them. Germline V gives CDR1 SNHLY, CDR2 FYNNEI. The CDR3 coding sequence is TGTGCCAGCAGAAAACAGGTTGGGGAAGAGACCCAGTACTTC. Its protein is CASRKQVGEETQYF.